This T cell receptor beta chain was captured by sequencing in a study of cytomegalovirus exposure and HLA in healthy donors (dated by TCRdb to 2015 to 2018). With regard to the full study: In an earlier analysis of about 560 of the donors, 276 Gb of sequence data and 90 million to 130 million unique TCR beta sequences from 180 million or so T cells were reported. Both class I and class II loci were covered by HLA typing, at four-digit resolution. To predict cytomegalovirus infection status, the study brought together high-throughput TCR immunosequencing, statistical association of individual TCRs with disease status, and machine learning. The number of typed donors differed by locus: about 629-640 for A, B, C, DRB1 and DQB1; some 500 for DQA1; approximately 610 for DPA1; and around 470 for DPB1. Every repertoire in the discovery cohort had been generated on one and the same sequencing platform. Using immunosequencing, the study profiled T cell repertoires from about 610 subjects and related those repertoires to cytomegalovirus serostatus. The study aimed to test whether signatures of past pathogen exposure could be identified by cataloging public T cell receptors. Donor age, sex, ethnicity and CMV serostatus were compiled alongside the repertoire data. To decide whether each TCR beta V gene segment behaved as functional or pseudogenic, an earlier analysis of some 580 of the donors relied on high-throughput TCR beta sequencing. Roughly 300 gigabases of sequencing data and around 80 million unique TCR sequences made up an early release that covered approximately 700 HLA-typed donors. A later analysis re-examined previously published TCR beta repertoires from 500 to 700 donors and added high-resolution HLA genotyping to investigate patterns of TCR occurrence. In addition to the first cohort of roughly 670 subjects, a separate validation cohort of over 90 different subjects was used. Because of strong linkage in the cohort, 4 to 6 DR-DQ haplotypes were treated as single units for association and clustering. In the later analysis, no new phenotypic data were used to find candidate immune exposures; instead, reliance was placed on TCR beta sequences and their occurrence across donors. On average, roughly 250,000 unique TCR beta nucleotide sequences were sequenced per donor among some 430 genotyped donors of the cohort, with 15% to 20% of those sequences being non-productive. Of the 300 to 450 genotyped donors, roughly 80% were placed in the genetic ancestry cluster associated with self-reported Caucasian donors. A later genetic analysis took genome-wide SNP genotypes for about three fifths of the 666 donors and used that subset as a discovery cohort.

The cohort was made up of under 800 healthy bone marrow donors. At the time of sampling, every cohort member was nominally healthy, though immune exposures that went unrecorded were likely present. The donor was CMV seropositive and was included in the group of 250 to 350 seropositive cohort members. Each donor provided a peripheral blood sample, and peripheral blood mononuclear cells were used for TCR beta sequencing. Genomic DNA extraction from the blood cell samples was performed with the Qiagen DNeasy Blood Extraction Kit. A note on this clone: Its target antigen remains unknown. Within one base of it there is no much larger clone, and no base qualities were kept.

The germline V end is reduced by 1 base and the J end by 5 bases; junction bases left unmatched: 11. Measured from the cysteine to the phenylalanine, the CDR3 is 16 residues long. Here the CDR3 DNA is all that survives: 48 bases in frame from base 1. Taken from the germline V gene, the CDR1 and CDR2 loops are SGHTA and FQGNSA. What the authors observed across the whole study: For the cohort, immune exposure information was limited to CMV serostatus. HLA typing was unavailable for some donors at each locus, so association tests used only the typed subset. Because counts were too low, fewer than 20 rarely observed V segments, including chromosome 9 orphons, were excluded from the earlier analysis of several hundred of the donors. In a later analysis, HLA-associated TCR beta chains showed more clonal expansion and lower generation probabilities than non-associated chains that were equally common. Across donors, most TCR sequences were observed very rarely, whereas some public TCRs were present in many individuals. In a later analysis, several top co-occurrence clusters were reported to appear linked to parvovirus B19, influenza, CMV and Epstein-Barr virus. The authors suggested that the approach could potentially be extended to other disease states and immunological phenotypes. Most CMV-associated TCR beta chains appeared to be HLA-restricted in a later analysis, and the HLA associations seemed to be driven largely by CMV exposure. Only TCR beta chains were sequenced in this cohort, and the absence of alpha or paired-chain data limited detectable features. Compared with the approximately 670-donor mean, donors in an Asian-associated ancestry cluster had fewer N-insertions in productive TCRs, according to a later genetic analysis. A later analysis associated 15,000 or so TCR beta sequences with specific HLA alleles at a false discovery rate of 0.05. Correlated functional status among segregating V segments might reflect linkage disequilibrium, but an unknown experimental factor could not be ruled out. Cytomegalovirus status was reported to be diagnosed by the classifier with high specificity and sensitivity in both the original and validation cohorts. Some IMGT-functional V segments, including TRBV6-2 and TRBV6-3, could not be distinguished by the 87-base-pair reads and were therefore excluded. Sequencing depth was assumed to be roughly uniform across donors in the presence/absence analyses, though that assumption may not hold. The study listed 164 TCR beta chains as associated with cytomegalovirus. When HLA alleles, especially DR and DQ, strongly co-occurred, attributing TCR associations to individual alleles was difficult. According to a later analysis, TCR association rates differed among HLA loci, with DRB1 alleles showing the most associated TCRs and HLA-C alleles showing the fewest. In vitro tests confirmed that a few of the cytomegalovirus-associated TCR beta chains recognize cytomegalovirus antigens. In an earlier analysis of over 550 of the donors, most TCR beta V segments were observed in productive rearrangements about 90% or about 30% of the time, broadly matching IMGT annotations. A group of highly shared sequence variants was considered likely to be a technical artifact of the sequencing pipeline. An association between a missense DCLRE1C variant and V-gene and J-gene trimming of TCR beta chains was found in a later genetic analysis and replicated in an independent cohort. A further reported finding was that TCR beta sequences accurately predicted the HLA-A and HLA-B alleles for most subjects in the first cohort.

Library preparation used the immunoSEQ multiplex PCR assay. For the multiplex PCR, a mixture combining 60 forward primers for TCR Vbeta segments and 13 reverse primers for TCR Jbeta segments was used. The CDR3 region of rearranged TCR beta genes was amplified from genomic DNA by a multiplex PCR assay. On the Illumina HiSeq System, the amplified TCR beta libraries were sequenced as 87-base-pair reads. Per the source publication's procedure: In a later analysis, some 80 million unique TCR beta chains were counted across the roughly 610 repertoires, and roughly 11 million of these chains were shared by at least two donors. To remove PCR and sequencing errors, raw reads were error-corrected and collapsed into unique sequences using a nearest-neighbor algorithm that merged closely related sequences. CDR3 sequences were aligned to IMGT reference sequences to assign V, D and J gene segments. For a sequence to be retained, a match of at least six nucleotides was required to both a V gene segment and a J gene segment. A rearrangement was called productive if the CDR3 had no stop codons and remained in frame with V and J, and every other rearrangement was called non-productive. Following IMGT convention, CDR3 was defined as the stretch from the second conserved V-encoded cysteine to the conserved J-encoded phenylalanine. The earlier analysis of about 570 of the donors excluded any sequence lacking an unambiguous match to a single V gene segment. An earlier analysis of almost 600 of the donors classified V segments as functional when productive rearrangements were above 56.7% and as segregating when the standard deviation between donors was above 5%. A statistical classification framework was built to diagnose cytomegalovirus status from the catalog of TCR beta chain sequences. In a later analysis, TCR nucleotide sequences were compared against IMGT/GENE-DB human TR gene sequences so that V and J genes could be assigned. The TCRdist pipeline was used in a later analysis to assign CDR3 sequences and most-parsimonious VDJ recombination scenarios. In a later analysis, each TCR beta chain was defined by its CDR3 amino acid sequence together with its V-gene family, and reads lacking a unique V-gene family were excluded. A later analysis removed 592 highly shared, low-generation-probability nucleotide sequences to deal with suspected cross-contamination and a sequencing artifact. A later analysis calculated a clonal expansion index for each public chain from normalized within-repertoire ranks of inferred template counts. A later analysis computed generation probabilities with a VDJ recombination model fitted to out-of-frame rearrangements, and checked the results against IGoR. In a later analysis, hypergeometric tests were used to score TCR-TCR, TCR-HLA and TCR-CMV co-occurrence, with a repertoire-size bias correction applied to TCR pairs. False discovery rates were estimated in a later analysis by permuting HLA or CMV assignments 20 times. In a later analysis, co-occurring TCRs were grouped with DBSCAN, and TCRdist sequence similarity was added when clustering was performed within HLA-allele-positive subsets. Repertoires with fewer than 30,000 or more than 120,000 public chains were left out of co-occurrence clustering, as were five repertoires with anomalous nucleotide sharing. TCRdb retrieved this table from immuneACCESS and kept in-frame rearrangements only. Not all clones are present; in checked studies, unresolved V genes account for under half, and no reason is known for the remainder. V and J calls and clone size are copied from that table; D and trimming were computed from the DNA. In this sample the table shows some 150,000 clones, more than 80% of which occur a single time. The top ten clonotypes cover approximately 7% of the sample.

The rearranged segments are TRBV7-2 and TRBJ2-7; 7 of the junction bases match TRBD1. The source is a woman aged 30 to 39 in good health and CMV-seropositive. Sequencing was performed on PBMCs. The DNA sequence is given as TGTGCCAGCAGCTTAGAGGGTACAGGGGATGGAAACGAGCAGTACTTC. This encodes CASSLEGTGDGNEQYF.